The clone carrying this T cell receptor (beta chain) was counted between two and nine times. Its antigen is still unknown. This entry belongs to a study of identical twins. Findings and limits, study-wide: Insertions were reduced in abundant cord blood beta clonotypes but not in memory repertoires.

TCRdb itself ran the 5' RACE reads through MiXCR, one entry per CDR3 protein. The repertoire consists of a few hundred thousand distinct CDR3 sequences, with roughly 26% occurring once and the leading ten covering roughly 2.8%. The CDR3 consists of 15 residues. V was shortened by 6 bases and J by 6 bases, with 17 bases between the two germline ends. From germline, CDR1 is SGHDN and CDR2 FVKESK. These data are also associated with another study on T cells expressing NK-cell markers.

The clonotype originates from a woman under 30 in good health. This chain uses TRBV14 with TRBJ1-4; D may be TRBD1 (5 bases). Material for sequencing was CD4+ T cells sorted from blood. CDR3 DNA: TGTGCCAGCAGTCAGTGGACGGGGCTCGATGAAAAACTGTTTTTT. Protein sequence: CASSQWTGLDEKLFF. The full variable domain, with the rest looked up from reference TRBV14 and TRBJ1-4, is EAGVTQFPSHSVIEKGQTVTLRCDPISGHDNLYWYRRVMGKEIKFLLHFVKESKQDESGMPNNRFLAERTGGTYSTLKVQPAELEDSGVYFCASSQWTGLDEKLFFGSGTQLSVL.